This TCR beta chain was recorded in a study of pediatric ulcerative colitis. Study-wide background: Ulcerative colitis patients had pancolitis or left-sided colitis, with confirming histology.

Whole-study results and caveats: Clonal expansions reduced rectal repertoire diversity in acute severe colitis.

Profiling relied on immunoSEQ multiplex PCR, and the TCRdb table lists in-frame clones only, not all of them. The data show 60,000 to 75,000 clones, 75% to 85% seen once. Points on this clone: Antigen specificity is unknown.

CDR1 is MNHNS and CDR2 is SASEGT in the germline V gene. This CDR3 comprises 13 residues. V lost 7 bases to trimming and J lost 3 bases, with 12 bases between them. Sample: blood. This sequence joins TRBV6-1 and TRBJ2-5; weak D call: TRBD2 (6 bases). This clonotype was obtained from a boy aged 10-17 years with moderate ulcerative colitis. The CDR3 loop is CASNPGLEETQYF. In DNA form, the CDR3 reads TGTGCCAGCAACCCGGGACTCGAAGAGACCCAGTACTTC.